The sequence of this TCR beta chain was determined in a study of T cells in women clearing cervical HPV infection. In regard to this clone: The CDR3 is cut off 3 residues early in the read; its end comes from the germline J gene.

TCRdb keeps only in-frame clones here, not all; method: immunoSEQ multiplex PCR. The sample has around 38,000 clones; the top ten hold 7.6%. Germline loops: CDR1 MNHNS, CDR2 SASEGT. V was clipped by 2 bases and J by 0 bases, with 8 bases between them. The CDR3 totals 14 residues. The sample taken for sequencing was blood buffy coat. The receptor's source is a woman between 18 and 69 years old with a cervical HPV16 infection that either progressed to CIN3+ or cleared (not recorded which). This chain connects TRBV6-1 to TRBJ2-7, with D unresolved. CDR3 bases read: TGTGCCAGCAGTGAAAGGGCCCACTCCTACGAG. Protein: CASSERAHSYE. The entire CDR3 sequence reads CASSERAHSYEQYF.